This T cell receptor beta chain appears in the sequencing data of a study of prognosis after radiotherapy for stage I lung cancer (dated by TCRdb to the early 2020s). At the level of the whole study: Between April 2018 and January 2019, approximately 18 stage I NSCLC patients were enrolled in Nanjing, China. Every patient was deemed medically inoperable, 12 to 13 because of comorbidities and over five because they refused surgery. The cohort included 10 to 15 men and more than 5 women, with a median age of about 79 years and a range of about 53 to 84 years. Over 11 patients presented with newly diagnosed primary stage I lung tumors, and five carried oligometastatic NSCLC following surgical resection of the primary tumor. Eleven to twelve patients had adenocarcinoma and 6 or 7 had squamous cell carcinoma as the tumor histology. In every patient, SBRT was given without any concurrent therapy. SBRT was delivered in 3 to 5 fractions with a biologically effective dose of at least 100 Gy, and image-guided IMRT or VMAT was used for delivery. After SBRT, distant metastases developed in four of the 19 patients at a median of around 7 months, while the remaining 15 patients had no significant progression. For each of the 20 or so patients, one blood sample was taken before SBRT and one after, so the study sequenced around 40 samples in total. The study profiled peripheral blood TCR beta repertoires from stage I NSCLC patients before and after stereotactic body radiotherapy and related them to distant failure. Paper-wide results and their limitations: A decrease in unique TCR clone counts was observed after SBRT (median 10,088 before versus around 6,200 after; Wilcoxon paired P=0.011). None of the reported P values were adjusted for multiple comparisons. The study was limited by its small cohort and short follow-up, and the findings require independent validation. Post-SBRT Shannon entropy and its change from baseline were lower in patients who developed distant metastases; baseline Shannon entropy was not associated with metastases. Differences in TRBV and TRBJ usage frequencies by metastasis status were reportedly observed in two V genes at baseline and in 10 or so V and two J genes after SBRT. Whether the expanded TCR clones were tumor-specific was not determined.

The CDR3 spans 12 residues, from the cysteine through the phenylalanine. Here the CDR3 DNA is all that survives: 36 bases in frame from base 1. V is cut by 0 bases and J by 8 bases, and the space between the germline ends is 6 bases. The germline V gene sets CDR1 to MNHNS and CDR2 to SASEGT. All patients had node-negative disease on CT and PET/CT, and none had a history of other malignancies or had previously received chemotherapy or radiotherapy. At each of two time points, around 6 milliliters of peripheral venous blood were collected into EDTA tubes. PBMCs were isolated by Ficoll-Paque Plus density-gradient centrifugation. Right after collection, samples were placed at -80 degrees C and kept there until analysis. This clonotype was seen ten or more times. Its antigen target is currently unknown. The input lacks base qualities; no much larger clone sits a single base away. Two rounds of multiplex PCR were used to amplify the TCR beta CDR3 region from genomic DNA. In the first round of PCR, primers specific to each TRBV and TRBJ gene were used, and the primer sequences are filed in Chinese patent CN105087789A. Universal primers were used in the second PCR round. The Roche High Pure PCR Template Preparation Kit was used to extract genomic DNA from frozen PBMCs. Libraries were sequenced paired-end with 151 bp reads on an Illumina HiSeq 3000. The authors' pipeline ran thus. CutAdapt was used to remove raw reads lacking the multiplex PCR primer sequences. High-quality paired reads were merged into contigs with PEAR. TRB V, D and J gene segments were assigned to each contig with MiXCR by alignment to reference sequences. CDR3 sequences were clustered by base quality and sequence similarity to remove sequencing errors. Shannon entropy normalized by the natural log of productive TCR sequence number was used as the measure of diversity. To get clonality, Shannon entropy was divided by the natural log of the number of unique clonotypes, and that result was subtracted from one. The Youden index of ROC curves was used to select progression-free survival cut-offs for repertoire metrics, and analyses were performed in R 3.5.3. The public sequencing data were trimmed at Q25 with fastp and processed into clonotypes with MiXCR by TCRdb, which kept only in-frame beta chains. Under each unique CDR3 protein, matching rows form one entry showing the most common genes and DNA. These V and J calls originate from TCRdb's pipeline instead of the authors' own analysis. For this sample there are almost 40,000 distinct CDR3 sequences; less than 25% appear just once. The leading ten clones occupy around a quarter of the sample.

Sequences were derived from PBMCs, sampled before or after stereotactic body radiation therapy (not recorded which). The V and J segments used are TRBV6-1 and TRBJ2-3; confidence is insufficient to name the D gene. The receptor was derived from a donor aged 50 or older with non-small cell lung cancer. Here is the DNA: TGTGCCAGCAGTGAAGCGACGGCTACGCAGTATTTT. Translation gives CASSEATATQYF.